The 4 T cell receptor beta chains reported below all come from one sample, sequenced in a study of Graves' ophthalmopathy and Graves' hyperthyroidism. The authors amplified TCR beta CDR3 regions, and they did so from RNA transcripts for repertoire sequencing. Scientists carried out first-round RT-PCR using HTBI primers and then a second-round multiplex PCR. TCRdb fed the multiplex PCR reads into MiXCR, producing one record per CDR3 protein. The repertoire holds just over 400,000 distinct CDR3 sequences, around a fifth seen once, with around 3.2% in the top ten. Sequencing was performed on peripheral blood. These receptors came from a woman younger than 30 with stable Graves' hyperthyroidism.

This chain connects TRBV10-2 to TRBJ2-2; TRBD2 matches 9 bases. Germline lookup yields CDR1 WSHSY and CDR2 SAAADI. Trimming removed 7 bases from V and 5 bases from J; junction bases left unmatched: 5. The CDR3 loop spans 14 amino acids. CDR3 sequence: CASMERGATGELFF. The CDR3 coding sequence is TGCGCCAGCATGGAGCGGGGGGCGACCGGGGAGCTGTTTTTT.

The CDR3 region has the DNA TGCGCCAGCAGCCACGTCGGGGTCCTAAGCAATCAGCCCCAGCATTTT. Its protein product is CASSHVGVLSNQPQHF. The chain is built from TRBV4-1 and TRBJ1-5; D not certain. The germline V and J ends were trimmed by 3 bases and 1 base, with 13 bases remaining between them. The V gene's germline CDR1 is MGHRA and CDR2 YSYEKL. The CDR3 spans 16 residues.

This clonotype has a count of ten or more. It is likely a read error, because the conserved phenylalanine at the end of the CDR3 is missing. The chain combines TRBV2 with TRBJ2-7, with a possible D match to TRBD2 (5 bases). Trimming took 7 bases from V and 7 from J, leaving 11 bases between them. CDR3 size: 11 residues. Germline V CDR1 and CDR2: SNHLY, FYNNEI. CDR3 DNA: TGTGCCAGCAAAATGAGGGAAGAGCAGTACTTG. Its protein is CASKMREEQYL.

Ten or more counts support this clonotype. The chain recombines TRBV6-4 with TRBJ2-7; D possibly matches TRBD1 or TRBD2 (5 bases each). Germline V gene lookup returns CDR1 MRHNA and CDR2 SNTAGT. V was pared by 3 bases and J by 1 base, with 13 bases between. CDR3 length equals 15 residues. CDR3 nucleotide sequence: TGTGCCAGCAGTGAGGGCATGGGGGATTCCTACGAGCAGTACTTC. This sequence encodes CASSEGMGDSYEQYF.